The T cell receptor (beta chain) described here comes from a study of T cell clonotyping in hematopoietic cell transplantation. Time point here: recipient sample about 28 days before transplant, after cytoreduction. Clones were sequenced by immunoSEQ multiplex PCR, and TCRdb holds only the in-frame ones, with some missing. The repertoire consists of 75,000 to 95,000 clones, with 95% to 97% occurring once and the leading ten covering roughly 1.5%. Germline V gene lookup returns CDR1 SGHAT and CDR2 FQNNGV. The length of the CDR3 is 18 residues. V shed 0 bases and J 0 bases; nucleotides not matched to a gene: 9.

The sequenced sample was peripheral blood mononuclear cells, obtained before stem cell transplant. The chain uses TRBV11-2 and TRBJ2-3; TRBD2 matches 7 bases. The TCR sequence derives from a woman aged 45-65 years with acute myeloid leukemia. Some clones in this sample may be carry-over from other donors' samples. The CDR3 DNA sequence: TGTGCCAGCAGCTTAGATGGGAGACTAGCACCTAGCACAGATACGCAGTATTTT. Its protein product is CASSLDGRLAPSTDTQYF. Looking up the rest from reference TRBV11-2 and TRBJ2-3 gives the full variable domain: EAGVAQSPRYKIIEKRQSVAFWCNPISGHATLYWYQQILGQGPKLLIQFQNNGVVDDSQLPKDRFSAERLKGVDSTLKIQPAKLEDSAVYLCASSLDGRLAPSTDTQYFGPGTRLTVL.